The 30 T cell receptor beta chains listed next were all sequenced from one sample in a study of shared clonotypes between healthy human individuals. Profiling relied on immunoSEQ multiplex PCR, and the TCRdb table lists in-frame clones only, not all of them. Of 600,000 to 750,000 clones listed, around 90% are singletons. Sequencing was carried out using memory CD8+ T cells from PBMCs. Subset reported: CD45RO+ cells pooled with CCR7-negative TemRA cells. The receptor set was obtained from a man between 18 and 29 years old in good health. Some clones in this sample may be carry-over from other donors' samples.

This sequence joins TRBV6-1 and TRBJ1-1; D may be TRBD1 (6 bases). V lost 7 bases to trimming and J lost 1 base, with 10 bases between them. Germline CDR1 MNHNS, CDR2 SASEGT. CDR3 length: 13 residues. The CDR3 here is CASKYRENTEAFF. CDR3 DNA: TGTGCCAGCAAATACAGGGAGAACACTGAAGCTTTCTTT.

The chain couples TRBV2 to TRBJ2-1; 9 bases fit TRBD2. The CDR3 consists of 13 residues. Germline-derived CDR1 and CDR2 are SNHLY and FYNNEI. The CDR3 reads CAQGLAMSGEQFF. CDR3 coding DNA: TGTGCTCAAGGACTAGCGATGTCCGGTGAGCAGTTCTTC.

The chain carries TRBV5-6 and TRBJ1-2, with 10 bases lining up with TRBD1. The CDR3 consists of 14 residues. The junction had 4 bases not matched to a gene; V was cut back by 0 bases and J by 8 bases. Germline V gives CDR1 SGHDT, CDR2 YYEEEE. In DNA form, the CDR3 reads TGTGCCAGCAGCTTGGGACAGGGGGCGATCGGCTACACCTTC. This sequence encodes CASSLGQGAIGYTF.

The CDR3 sequence: CASSQSPSADQPQHF. As DNA, the CDR3 is TGCGCCAGCAGTCAATCCCCATCCGCGGATCAGCCCCAGCATTTT. The chain links TRBV23-1 to TRBJ1-5, with D uncertain. TRBV23-1 belongs to the ORF category, with a function that is uncertain. The germline V and J ends were trimmed by 0 bases and 5 bases, with 11 bases remaining between them. The CDR3 runs 15 residues.

This sequence joins TRBV7-9 and TRBJ2-5; 12 bases align to TRBD2. CDR3 size: 15 residues. V lost 5 bases to trimming and J lost 4 bases; unmatched junction nucleotides: 5. Germline V lookup: CDR1 SEHNR, CDR2 FQNEAQ (reference sequence). The CDR3 bases are TGTGCCAGCAGCCCGACTAGCGGGAGACTAGAGACCCAGTACTTC. Translating gives CASSPTSGRLETQYF.

The chain links TRBV28 to TRBJ1-5, with a weak D call TRBD1 (5 bases). The CDR3 extends over 17 amino acids. Trimming shortened V by 4 bases and J by 5 bases, and 21 bases separated the two germline ends. Germline V CDR1 and CDR2: MDHEN, SYDVKM. The CDR3 DNA sequence: TGTGCCAGCAGTTCCAAACCAACCGGGACGAACTATCAGCCCCAGCATTTT. It codes for CASSSKPTGTNYQPQHF.

The genes are TRBV18 and TRBJ2-7; 7 bases are shared with TRBD1. V dropped 2 bases and J dropped 5; count of bases not matched to a gene: 15. The length of the CDR3 is 17 residues. Germline V gene data show CDR1 as KGHSH and CDR2 as LQKENI. CDR3 sequence (DNA): TGTGCCAGCTCACCAAGGGGGCCCCGGGACGGTATCAACGAGCAGTACTTC. Encoded protein: CASSPRGPRDGINEQYF. The full variable domain, in which reference TRBV18 and TRBJ2-7 provide the parts outside the CDR3, is NAGVMQNPRHLVRRRGQEARLRCSPMKGHSHVYWYRQLPEEGLKFMVYLQKENIIDESGMPKERFSAEFPKEGPSILRIQQVVRGDSAAYFCASSPRGPRDGINEQYFGPGTRLTVT.

V is TRBV10-2 and J is TRBJ2-7, with D tentatively TRBD2 (6 bases). Trimming took 8 bases from V and 1 from J, leaving 9 bases between them. CDR1 is WSHSY and CDR2 is SAAADI in the germline V gene. The CDR3 loop spans 12 amino acids. The CDR3 sequence: CASGRMSYEQYF. The CDR3 coding sequence is TGCGCCAGCGGGAGGATGTCCTACGAGCAGTACTTC.

The chain combines TRBV9 with TRBJ2-7; a possible D gene is TRBD2 (6 bases). Germline CDR1 reads SGDLS; CDR2 reads YYNGEE. V lost 0 bases and J 3 bases, leaving 13 bases between the germline ends. The CDR3 covers 15 residues. The chain's CDR3 is CASSVGLGGNYEQYF. The DNA of the CDR3 is TGTGCCAGCAGCGTAGGCCTCGGAGGGAACTACGAGCAGTACTTC.

This sequence joins TRBV11-3 and TRBJ2-5; 11 nucleotides match TRBD2. Germline-derived CDR1 and CDR2 are SGHNT and YENEEA. V was clipped by 3 bases and J by 2 bases; unmatched bases: 11. The CDR3 sequence is 18 residues long. The CDR3 nucleotides are TGTGCCAGCAGCTTGGGGACCGGGACTAGCGGTTTACAAGAGACCCAGTACTTC. Translated, it gives CASSLGTGTSGLQETQYF.

As to this clone: Germline and junction disagree at one end, which may indicate a read error. V usage is TRBV27 and J usage is TRBJ2-7, with D perhaps matching TRBD1 (7 bases). Germline V lookup: CDR1 MNHEY, CDR2 SMNVEV (reference sequence). CDR3 length: 13 residues. CDR3 coding DNA: TGTGCCAGCAGTTTGTACCGGGGGACAGACCTCTTATTC. The encoded protein is CASSLYRGTDLLF.

The rearrangement links TRBV28 to TRBJ2-7; D is undetermined. Trimming pared 2 bases from V and 5 bases from J, leaving 4 bases between. In germline, CDR1 is MDHEN, CDR2 SYDVKM. CDR3 size: 11 residues. The DNA for the CDR3 is TGTGCCAGCAGTTTAAGGAACGAGCAGTACTTC. Translated, it gives CASSLRNEQYF. The full variable domain, rest sourced from reference TRBV28 and TRBJ2-7, is DVKVTQSSRYLVKRTGEKVFLECVQDMDHENMFWYRQDPGLGLRLIYFSYDVKMKEKGDIPEGYSVSREKKERFSLILESASTNQTSMYLCASSLRNEQYFGPGTRLTVT.

This sequence joins TRBV4-2 and TRBJ1-4, with 7 bases aligning to TRBD1. V trimming: 4 bases; J trimming: 4 bases; junction bases outside the gene matches: 3. The CDR3 extends over 14 amino acids. Germline values: CDR1 LGHNA, CDR2 YNFKEQ. DNA of the CDR3: TGTGCCAGCAGCCCGGGACAGAGTAATGAAAAACTGTTTTTT. Amino acid sequence: CASSPGQSNEKLFF.

The DNA for the CDR3 is TGTGCCAGTAGTACCACAACAGAGACTAGCGGGAGATCAGCCGGGGAGCTGTTTTTT. This sequence encodes CASSTTTETSGRSAGELFF. The chain carries TRBV19 and TRBJ2-2; TRBD2 agrees at 12 bases. The CDR3 totals 19 residues. Trimming took 4 bases from V and 6 from J; bases not matched to a gene: 15. Germline-derived CDR1 and CDR2 are LNHDA and SQIVND (reference sequence).

The chain has TRBV9 and TRBJ2-7; TRBD2 matches 13 bases. The CDR3 extends over 15 amino acids. Germline V gene sequence: CDR1 SGDLS, CDR2 YYNGEE. V trimming: 4 bases; J trimming: 2 bases; junction bases outside the gene matches: 3. The CDR3: CASSQGLAGTYEQYF. For the CDR3, the DNA is TGTGCCAGCAGCCAGGGACTAGCGGGGACCTACGAGCAGTACTTC.

The V call is TRBV27, the J call TRBJ2-7; D is uncertain. V lost 2 bases, J lost 2 bases, and 10 bases lay in between. The CDR3 has 14 amino acids. Germline V gene lookup returns CDR1 MNHEY and CDR2 SMNVEV (reference sequence). In DNA, the CDR3 is TGTGCCAGCAGTTTAGGGTACGCGGCCTACGAGCAGTACTTC. Protein product: CASSLGYAAYEQYF.

V usage is TRBV9 and J usage is TRBJ2-1, with a possible D match to TRBD1 (5 bases). Trimming took off 3 bases at V and 4 bases at J, with 14 bases between the two ends. The CDR3 length is 15 residues. Germline CDR1 and CDR2: SGDLS and YYNGEE. As DNA, the CDR3 is TGTGCCAGCAGCGCAACAGGAACCCCTTACAATGAGCAGTTCTTC. This codes for CASSATGTPYNEQFF.

This clone was counted between two and nine times. The genes are TRBV5-4 and TRBJ1-1; D is uncertain. This CDR3 contains 14 residues. Germline V gene sequence: CDR1 SGHNT, CDR2 YYREEE (reference sequence). Trimming cost V 4 bases and J 0 bases, with 10 bases left between them. CDR3 DNA: TGTGCCAGCAGCAATGAGACTATGAACACTGAAGCTTTCTTT. Its protein is CASSNETMNTEAFF.

In its sample, this clone was seen once. V usage is TRBV27 and J usage is TRBJ2-7; D is perhaps TRBD1 or TRBD2 (6 bases each). CDR1 MNHEY and CDR2 SMNVEV come from the germline V gene (reference sequence). CDR3 length: 14 amino acids. Between the trimmed V and J ends, which lost 6 bases and 3 bases, there was a span of 15 bases. Written as DNA, the CDR3 is TGTGCCAGCAGCCAGGGGAGGCATCTCTACGAGCAGTACTTC. Translating gives CASSQGRHLYEQYF.

The genes are TRBV5-1 and TRBJ2-7, with 9 bases lining up with TRBD1. Germline values: CDR1 SGHRS, CDR2 YFSETQ. The junction had 7 bases not matched to a gene; V was cut back by 0 bases and J by 0 bases. The CDR3 has 17 amino acids. The CDR3 is CASSLALRTGDSYEQYF. CDR3 in DNA: TGCGCCAGCAGCTTGGCTCTGCGGACAGGGGACTCCTACGAGCAGTACTTC.

CDR3 sequence: CASSFGADTQYF. The CDR3 nucleotides are TGTGCCAGCAGCTTTGGGGCAGATACGCAGTATTTT. This rearrangement joins TRBV12-1 to TRBJ2-3. TRBV12-1 is a known pseudogene. CDR3 length equals 12 residues.

The chain links TRBV5-4 to TRBJ2-7; maybe TRBD2 (6 bases). The germline V and J ends were trimmed by 4 bases and 0 bases, with 11 bases remaining between them. The CDR3 loop spans 14 amino acids. Germline CDR1 is SGHNT and CDR2 is YYREEE (reference sequence). CDR3 DNA sequence: TGTGCCAGCAGCCCAGCCGGGAGCTCCTACGAGCAGTACTTC. This gives the protein CASSPAGSSYEQYF. The full variable domain, completed using reference TRBV5-4 and TRBJ2-7, is ETGVTQSPTHLIKTRGQQVTLRCSSQSGHNTVSWYQQALGQGPQFIFQYYREEENGRGNFPPRFSGLQFPNYSSELNVNALELDDSALYLCASSPAGSSYEQYFGPGTRLTVT.

The chain joins TRBV28 to TRBJ2-5, with 8 nucleotides matching TRBD2. This CDR3 comprises 15 residues. Germline CDR1 MDHEN, CDR2 SYDVKM. V lost 4 bases and J lost 2; bases outside the gene matches: 6. CDR3 DNA: TGTGCCAGCAGTTCCCGGGAGGGACGACAAGAGACCCAGTACTTC. Its protein is CASSSREGRQETQYF.

The CDR3 here is CASSPYSGSPTYEQYF. The DNA for the CDR3 is TGTGCCAGCAGTCCCTATAGCGGGAGCCCAACCTACGAGCAGTACTTC. The rearrangement joins TRBV27 to TRBJ2-7, with 9 bases lining up with TRBD2. This CDR3 comprises 16 residues. CDR1 and CDR2 (germline): MNHEY, SMNVEV (reference sequence). Unmatched junction bases numbered 10, after V lost 5 bases and J lost 2 bases.

This clone came up once. The chain employs TRBV9 and TRBJ2-1; D uncertain. Trimming removed 0 bases from V and 7 bases from J, with 5 bases in between. This CDR3 region has 12 residues. Per the germline V gene, CDR1 is SGDLS and CDR2 is YYNGEE. As DNA, the CDR3 is TGTGCCAGCAGCGTAGCTAGAAATGAGCAGTTCTTC. This sequence encodes CASSVARNEQFF.

The gene calls are TRBV29-1 and TRBJ1-3, with a possible D match to TRBD1 (5 bases). This CDR3 is 13 amino acids long. Trimming took off 6 bases at V and 0 bases at J, with 9 bases between the two ends. Germline CDR1 SQVTM, CDR2 ANQGSEA. CDR3 DNA: TGCAGCGTCTCGGGGGGCTCTGGAAACACCATATATTTT. It translates to CSVSGGSGNTIYF.

The chain carries TRBV13 and TRBJ2-1; D is possibly TRBD2 (6 bases). The CDR3 loop spans 14 amino acids. CDR1 PRHDT and CDR2 FYEKMQ come from the germline V gene (reference sequence). Trimming cost V 5 bases and J 4 bases, with 12 bases left between them. The CDR3 reads CASSPGGEYNEQFF. CDR3 sequence (DNA): TGTGCCAGCAGCCCAGGCGGGGAGTACAATGAGCAGTTCTTC.

Concerning this clone itself: The germline gene is not matched at one end of the junction; a read error may be the cause. The rearrangement uses TRBV7-3 and TRBJ2-1; D might be TRBD1 or TRBD2, each matching 6 bases. The germline V gene encodes CDR1 SGHTA and CDR2 FQGTGA. The CDR3 has 13 residues. The DNA of the CDR3 is TGTGCCAGCAGCTTATCAGGGGACCGGGAGCCGTTCTTC. Protein: CASSLSGDREPFF. Filled out from reference TRBV7-3 and TRBJ2-1, the complete variable domain reads GAGVSQTPSNKVTEKGKYVELRCDPISGHTALYWYRQSLGQGPEFLIYFQGTGAADDSGLPNDRFFAVRPEGSVSTLKIQRTERGDSAVYLCASSLSGDREPFFGPGTRLTVL.

The chain carries TRBV9 and TRBJ2-3; no reliable D call. This CDR3 contains 13 residues. In germline, CDR1 is SGDLS, CDR2 YYNGEE. The ends were cut back, 4 bases at V and 6 bases at J, with 12 bases in the middle. The CDR3 region has the DNA TGTGCCAGCAGCTCCCGAGGACGTGATACGCAGTATTTT. Translated, it gives CASSSRGRDTQYF.

The chain employs TRBV19 and TRBJ2-1, with TRBD1 matching 10 bases. V was clipped by 4 bases and J by 3 bases; unmatched bases: 6. CDR1 is LNHDA and CDR2 is SQIVND in the germline V gene (reference sequence). The CDR3 loop spans 16 amino acids. In DNA form, the CDR3 reads TGTGCCAGTAGTACCTGGGGACAGGGGAACTACAATGAGCAGTTCTTC. Translating it yields CASSTWGQGNYNEQFF.